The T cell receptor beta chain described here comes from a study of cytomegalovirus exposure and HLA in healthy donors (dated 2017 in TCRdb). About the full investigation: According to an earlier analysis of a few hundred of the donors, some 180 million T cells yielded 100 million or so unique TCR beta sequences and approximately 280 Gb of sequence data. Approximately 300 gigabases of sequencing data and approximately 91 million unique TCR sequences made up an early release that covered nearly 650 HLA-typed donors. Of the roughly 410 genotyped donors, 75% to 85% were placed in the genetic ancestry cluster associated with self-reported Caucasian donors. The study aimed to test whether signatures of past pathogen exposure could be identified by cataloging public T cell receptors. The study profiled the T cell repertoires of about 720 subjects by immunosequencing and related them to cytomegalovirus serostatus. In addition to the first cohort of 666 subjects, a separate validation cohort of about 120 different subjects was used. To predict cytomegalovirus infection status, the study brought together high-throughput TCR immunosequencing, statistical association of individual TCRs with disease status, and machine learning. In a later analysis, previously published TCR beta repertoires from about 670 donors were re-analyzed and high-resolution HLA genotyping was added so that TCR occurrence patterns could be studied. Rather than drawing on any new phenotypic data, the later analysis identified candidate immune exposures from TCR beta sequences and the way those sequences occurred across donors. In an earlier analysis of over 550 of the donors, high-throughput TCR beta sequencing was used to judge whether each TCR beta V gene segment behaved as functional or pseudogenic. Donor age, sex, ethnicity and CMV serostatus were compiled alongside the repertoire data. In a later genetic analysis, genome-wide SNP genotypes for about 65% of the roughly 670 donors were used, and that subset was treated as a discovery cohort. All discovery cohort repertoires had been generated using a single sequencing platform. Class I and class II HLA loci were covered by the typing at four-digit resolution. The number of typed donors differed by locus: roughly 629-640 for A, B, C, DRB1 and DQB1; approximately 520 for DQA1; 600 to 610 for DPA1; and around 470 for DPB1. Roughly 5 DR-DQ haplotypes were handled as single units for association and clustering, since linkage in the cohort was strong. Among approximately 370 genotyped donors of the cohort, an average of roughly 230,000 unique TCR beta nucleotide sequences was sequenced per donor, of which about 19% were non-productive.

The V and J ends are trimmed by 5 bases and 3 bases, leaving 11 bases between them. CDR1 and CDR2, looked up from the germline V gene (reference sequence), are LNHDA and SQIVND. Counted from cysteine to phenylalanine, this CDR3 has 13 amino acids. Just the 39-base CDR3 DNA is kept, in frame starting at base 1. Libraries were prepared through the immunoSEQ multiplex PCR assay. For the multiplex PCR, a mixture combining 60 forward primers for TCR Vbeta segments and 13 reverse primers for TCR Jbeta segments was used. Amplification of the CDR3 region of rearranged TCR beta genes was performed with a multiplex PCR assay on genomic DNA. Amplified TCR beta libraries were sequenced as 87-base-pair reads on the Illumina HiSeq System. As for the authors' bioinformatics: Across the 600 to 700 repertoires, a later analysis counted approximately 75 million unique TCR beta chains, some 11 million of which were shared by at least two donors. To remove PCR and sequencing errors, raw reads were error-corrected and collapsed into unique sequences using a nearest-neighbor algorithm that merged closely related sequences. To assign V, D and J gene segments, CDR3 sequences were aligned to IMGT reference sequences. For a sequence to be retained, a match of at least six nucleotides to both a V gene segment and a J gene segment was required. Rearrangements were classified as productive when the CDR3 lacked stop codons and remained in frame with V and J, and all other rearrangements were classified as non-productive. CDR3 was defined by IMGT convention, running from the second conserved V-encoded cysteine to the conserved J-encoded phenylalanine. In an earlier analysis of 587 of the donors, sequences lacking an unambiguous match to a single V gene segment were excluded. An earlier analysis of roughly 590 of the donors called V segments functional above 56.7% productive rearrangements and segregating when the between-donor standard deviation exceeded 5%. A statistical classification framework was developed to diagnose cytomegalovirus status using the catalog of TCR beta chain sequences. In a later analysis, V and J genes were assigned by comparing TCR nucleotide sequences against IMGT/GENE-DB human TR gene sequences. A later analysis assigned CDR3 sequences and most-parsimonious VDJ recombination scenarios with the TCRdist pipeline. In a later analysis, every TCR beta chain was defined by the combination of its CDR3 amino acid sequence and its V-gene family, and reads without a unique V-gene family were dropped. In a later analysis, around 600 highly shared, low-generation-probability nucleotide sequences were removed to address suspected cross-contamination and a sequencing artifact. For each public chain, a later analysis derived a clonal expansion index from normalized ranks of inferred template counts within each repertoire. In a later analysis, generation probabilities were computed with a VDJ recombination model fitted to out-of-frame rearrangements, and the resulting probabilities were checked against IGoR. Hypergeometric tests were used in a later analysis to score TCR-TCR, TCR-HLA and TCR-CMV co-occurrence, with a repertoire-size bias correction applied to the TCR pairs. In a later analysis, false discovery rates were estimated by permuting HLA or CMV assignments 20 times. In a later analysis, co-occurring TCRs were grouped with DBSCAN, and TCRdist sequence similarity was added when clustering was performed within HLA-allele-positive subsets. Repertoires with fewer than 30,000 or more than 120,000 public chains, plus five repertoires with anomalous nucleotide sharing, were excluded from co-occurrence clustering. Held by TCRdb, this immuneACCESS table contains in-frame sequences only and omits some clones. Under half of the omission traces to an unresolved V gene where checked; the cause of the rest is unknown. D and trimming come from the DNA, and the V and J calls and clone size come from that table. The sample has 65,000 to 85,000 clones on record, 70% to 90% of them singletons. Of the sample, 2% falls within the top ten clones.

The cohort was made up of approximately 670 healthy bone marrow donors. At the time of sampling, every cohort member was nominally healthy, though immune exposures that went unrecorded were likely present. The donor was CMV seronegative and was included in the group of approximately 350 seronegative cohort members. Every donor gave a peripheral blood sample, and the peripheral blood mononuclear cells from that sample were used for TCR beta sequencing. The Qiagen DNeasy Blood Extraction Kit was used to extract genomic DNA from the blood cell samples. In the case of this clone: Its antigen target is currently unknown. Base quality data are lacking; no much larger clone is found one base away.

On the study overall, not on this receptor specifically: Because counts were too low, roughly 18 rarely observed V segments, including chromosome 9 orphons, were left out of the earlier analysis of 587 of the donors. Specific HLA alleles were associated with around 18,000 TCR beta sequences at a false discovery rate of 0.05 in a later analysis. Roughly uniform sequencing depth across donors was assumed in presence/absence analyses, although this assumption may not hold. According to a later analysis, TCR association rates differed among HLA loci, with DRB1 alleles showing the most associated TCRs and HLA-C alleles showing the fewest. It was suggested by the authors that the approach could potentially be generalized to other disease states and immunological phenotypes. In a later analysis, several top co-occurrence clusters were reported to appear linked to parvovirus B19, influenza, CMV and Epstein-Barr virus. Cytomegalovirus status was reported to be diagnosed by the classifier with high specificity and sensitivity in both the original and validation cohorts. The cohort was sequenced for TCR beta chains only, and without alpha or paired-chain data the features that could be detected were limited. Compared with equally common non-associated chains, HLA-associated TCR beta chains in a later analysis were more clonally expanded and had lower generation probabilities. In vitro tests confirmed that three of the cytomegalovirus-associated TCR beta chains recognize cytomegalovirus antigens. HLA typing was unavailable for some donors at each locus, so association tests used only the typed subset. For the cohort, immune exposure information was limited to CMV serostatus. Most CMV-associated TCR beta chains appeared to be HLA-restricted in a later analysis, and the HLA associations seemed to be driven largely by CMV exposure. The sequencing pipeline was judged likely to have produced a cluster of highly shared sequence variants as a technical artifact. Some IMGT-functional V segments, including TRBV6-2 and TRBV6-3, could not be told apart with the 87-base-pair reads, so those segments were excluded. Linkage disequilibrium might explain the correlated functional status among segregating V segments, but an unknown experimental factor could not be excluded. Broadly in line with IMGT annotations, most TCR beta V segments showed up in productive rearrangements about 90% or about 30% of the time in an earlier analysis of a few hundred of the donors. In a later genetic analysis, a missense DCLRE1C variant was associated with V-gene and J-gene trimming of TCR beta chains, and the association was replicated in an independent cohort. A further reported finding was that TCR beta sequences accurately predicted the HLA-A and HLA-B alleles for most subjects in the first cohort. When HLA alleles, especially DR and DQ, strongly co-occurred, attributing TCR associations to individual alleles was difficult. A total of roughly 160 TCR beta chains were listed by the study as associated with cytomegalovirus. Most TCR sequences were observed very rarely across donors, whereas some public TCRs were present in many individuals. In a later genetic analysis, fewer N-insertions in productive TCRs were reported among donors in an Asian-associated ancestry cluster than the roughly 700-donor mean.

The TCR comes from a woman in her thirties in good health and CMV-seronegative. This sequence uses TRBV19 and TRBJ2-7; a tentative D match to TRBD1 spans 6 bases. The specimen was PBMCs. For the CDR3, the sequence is CASSFGQLYEQYF. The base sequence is TGTGCCAGTAGTTTCGGACAGCTCTACGAGCAGTACTTC.